These 22 T cell receptor beta chains share one sample of origin, sequenced in a study of radiotherapy plus CTLA-4 blockade in lung cancer. The protocol was immunoSEQ multiplex PCR, while the TCRdb copy is restricted to in-frame clones and leaves out a portion. This table holds tens of thousands of clones, approximately 84% found once. Source: peripheral blood, taken from a patient treated with radiotherapy plus ipilimumab. These receptors all come from a human donor with non-small cell lung cancer who had stable disease on radiotherapy plus ipilimumab.

This rearrangement joins TRBV20-1 to TRBJ1-3, with unresolved D. The V end lost 6 bases, the J end lost 3 bases, and 6 bases lay between the germline ends. Per the germline V gene, CDR1 is DFQATT and CDR2 is SNEGSKA (reference sequence). The CDR3 contains 11 residues. CDR3 sequence (DNA): TGCAGTGCCACTCTTGGAAACACCATATATTTT. The encoded protein is CSATLGNTIYF.

The chain links TRBV7-3 to TRBJ2-6, with TRBD2 as a possible D gene (5 bases). Germline V gene sequence: CDR1 SGHTA, CDR2 FQGTGA. The CDR3 spans 14 residues. The V and J ends lost 4 bases and 6 bases respectively, with 10 bases between them. In DNA, the CDR3 is TGTGCCAGCAGCTCTCGGGGAGCGGCCAACGTCCTGACTTTC. Its protein is CASSSRGAANVLTF.

V usage is TRBV19 and J usage is TRBJ2-7; the match to TRBD2 covers 7 bases. J lost 9 bases, V lost 3 bases, and 11 bases had no gene match. Germline CDR1 reads LNHDA; CDR2 reads SQIVND (reference sequence). CDR3 length: 14 residues. Written as DNA, the CDR3 is TGTGCCAGTAGTATTCCCGGGCCCCCGGGAGGGCAGTACTTC. It yields the protein CASSIPGPPGGQYF. The variable domain in full, completed from reference TRBV19 and TRBJ2-7, reads DGGITQSPKYLFRKEGQNVTLSCEQNLNHDAMYWYRQDPGQGLRLIYYSQIVNDFQKGDIAEGYSVSREKKESFPLTVTSAQKNPTAFYLCASSIPGPPGGQYFGPGTRLTVT.

On this clone: An end of the junction differs from the germline gene, which may be a read error. The chain combines TRBV7-9 with TRBJ1-2; D might be TRBD1 (5 bases). CDR1 SEHNR and CDR2 FQNEAQ come from the germline V gene (reference sequence). The CDR3 extends over 15 amino acids. DNA for the CDR3: TGTGCCAGCTGCTTAGCGATGGGGCCTTCCTATGGCTACACCTTC. Encoded protein: CASCLAMGPSYGYTF.

The rearrangement joins TRBV5-4 to TRBJ2-5, with 9 nucleotides matching TRBD1. The better agreement between TRBJ2-7 and the DNA end casts doubt on the J call. CDR3 length equals 16 residues. The germline V gene has CDR1 SGHNT and CDR2 YYREEE (reference sequence). The CDR3 coding sequence is TGTGCCAGCAGCTACTTGAGGGGACAGGGTCACCACGAGCAGTACTTC. Residues: CASSYLRGQGHHEQYF.

V and J are TRBV4-2 and TRBJ2-1; 10 bases are shared with TRBD1. The CDR3 is 16 residues long. The V and J ends lost 2 bases and 8 bases, in that order; junction bases with no gene match: 9. CDR1 and CDR2 (germline): LGHNA, YNFKEQ. DNA of the CDR3: TGTGCCAGCAGCCAAAAGACAGGGGGCGACGGCCATGAGCAGTTCTTC. Its protein product is CASSQKTGGDGHEQFF.

The chain joins TRBV7-9 to TRBJ2-2; D unclear. Germline lookup yields CDR1 SEHNR and CDR2 FQNEAQ (reference sequence). This CDR3 has 16 residues. V was clipped by 8 bases and J by 2 bases, with 18 bases between them. CDR3 coding DNA: TGTGCCAGCCGCTCCCTCCTAAGCCAAAACACCGGGGAGCTGTTTTTT. Its translation is CASRSLLSQNTGELFF. Based on the CDR3 plus reference TRBV7-9 and TRBJ2-2, the full variable domain is DTGVSQNPRHKITKRGQNVTFRCDPISEHNRLYWYRQTLGQGPEFLTYFQNEAQLEKSRLLSDRFSAERPKGSFSTLEIQRTEQGDSAMYLCASRSLLSQNTGELFFGEGSRLTVL.

The chain recombines TRBV5-4 with TRBJ1-6, with 7 bases aligning to TRBD1. The CDR3 is made up of 15 amino acids. The junction had 10 bases not matched to a gene; V was cut back by 4 bases and J by 9 bases. Germline CDR1 and CDR2: SGHNT and YYREEE (reference sequence). Here the CDR3 reads CASSIMQGVASPLHF. The CDR3 bases are TGTGCCAGCAGCATAATGCAGGGGGTTGCTTCACCCCTCCACTTT.

The genes are TRBV9 and TRBJ1-3, with D unresolved. The CDR3 extends over 15 amino acids. V lost 0 bases and J lost 3, with 10 bases in between. CDR1 SGDLS and CDR2 YYNGEE come from the germline V gene. CDR3 coding DNA: TGTGCCAGCAGCGTAGGGAGCGGGCTTGGAAACACCATATATTTT. Its protein product is CASSVGSGLGNTIYF.

This chain connects TRBV18 to TRBJ2-3, with 8 positions matching TRBD1. The CDR3 is 16 residues long. The germline gives CDR1 KGHSH, CDR2 LQKENI. V shed 1 base and J 3 bases; nucleotides not matched to a gene: 6. CDR3 DNA sequence: TGTGCCAGCTCACCACGGGGAAACAGGGGGACAGATACGCAGTATTTT. It translates to CASSPRGNRGTDTQYF.

The rearrangement links TRBV19 to TRBJ1-6; 7 nucleotides agree with TRBD1. Looked up from germline, CDR1 is LNHDA and CDR2 is SQIVND (reference sequence). The V and J ends lost 5 bases and 8 bases, in that order; junction bases with no gene match: 9. This CDR3 is built from 15 residues. CDR3 sequence reads: CASSVHRGRDSPLHF. CDR3 in DNA: TGTGCCAGTAGTGTCCACAGGGGCCGGGATTCACCCCTCCACTTT.

The V gene is TRBV7-2, the J gene TRBJ2-2; the match to TRBD2 covers 11 bases. The CDR3 is made up of 15 amino acids. Germline CDR1 is SGHTA and CDR2 is FQGNSA. With V trimmed by 6 bases and J by 4 bases, 4 bases remained unmatched. The CDR3 region is CASRLGLAATGELFF. In DNA, the CDR3 is TGTGCCAGCAGGTTGGGACTAGCGGCCACCGGGGAGCTGTTTTTT.

The rearrangement joins TRBV4-2 to TRBJ1-2; D is ambiguous. Trimming took 3 bases from V and 10 from J, leaving 15 bases between them. This CDR3 spans 13 amino acids. Germline CDR1 is LGHNA and CDR2 is YNFKEQ. CDR3 protein: CASSHPQDPIYTF. In nucleotides, the CDR3 is TGTGCCAGCAGCCATCCCCAAGACCCCATCTACACCTTC.

This chain uses TRBV2 with TRBJ1-4, with D tentatively TRBD1 (5 bases). The CDR3 has 14 residues. The germline V and J ends were trimmed by 4 bases and 8 bases, with 14 bases remaining between them. The germline CDR1 and CDR2 sequences are SNHLY and FYNNEI. The CDR3 bases are TGTGCCAGCAGTGGGGGACGGCTCGGGGAAAAACTGTTTTTT. This translates into CASSGGRLGEKLFF.

The chain couples TRBV9 to TRBJ2-3; 8 bases fit TRBD2. CDR1 is SGDLS, CDR2 YYNGEE, per germline. The CDR3 has 16 amino acids. After removal of 0 bases from V and 0 bases from J, the junction contained 3 bases not matched to a gene. CDR3 sequence (DNA): TGTGCCAGCAGCGTAGTCGTAGCGGGAAGCACAGATACGCAGTATTTT. It is translated as CASSVVVAGSTDTQYF. The entire variable domain, with the rest obtained from reference TRBV9 and TRBJ2-3, is as follows: DSGVTQTPKHLITATGQRVTLRCSPRSGDLSVYWYQQSLDQGLQFLIQYYNGEERAKGNILERFSAQQFPDLHSELNLSSLELGDSALYFCASSVVVAGSTDTQYFGPGTRLTVL.

The chain combines TRBV6-6 with TRBJ1-1; no definite D call. The CDR3 runs to 15 residues. Trimming removed 6 bases from V and 1 base from J, with 15 bases in between. The germline V gene has CDR1 MNHNY and CDR2 SVGAGI (reference sequence). For the CDR3, the DNA is TGTGCCAGCAGCCCCCCTGGAGGGAGGAACACTGAAGCTTTCTTT. Protein: CASSPPGGRNTEAFF.

The rearrangement uses TRBV29-1 and TRBJ2-3, with no clear D. The germline CDR1 and CDR2 sequences are SQVTM and ANQGSEA. CDR3 length equals 14 residues. V dropped 6 bases and J dropped 2 bases, with 15 bases sitting between them. The CDR3 coding sequence is TGCAGCGTCAAGGGCGAGCTCCACACAGATACGCAGTATTTT. It specifies CSVKGELHTDTQYF.

V gene TRBV4-1 combines with J gene TRBJ2-1; 7 bases are shared with TRBD2. CDR3 size: 14 residues. V was pared by 5 bases and J by 7 bases, with 8 bases of the junction left unmatched. CDR1 MGHRA and CDR2 YSYEKL come from the germline V gene. The CDR3, as DNA: TGCGCCAGCAGCAATAGCGGGCCTGCAAATGAGCAGTTCTTC. Translated: CASSNSGPANEQFF.

V and J are TRBV6-6 and TRBJ1-3; no clear D. Looked up from germline, CDR1 is MNHNY and CDR2 is SVGAGI (reference sequence). CDR3 size: 15 residues. Trimming stripped 2 bases from V and 4 bases from J, with 12 bases between. The DNA for the CDR3 is TGTGCCAGCAGTTACGAAGGGATCAAAGGAAACACCATATATTTT. Translated: CASSYEGIKGNTIYF.

Concerning this clone itself: An end of the junction differs from the germline gene, which may be a read error. The chain uses TRBV27 and TRBJ2-1, with D maybe TRBD2 (5 bases). Per the germline V gene, CDR1 is MNHEY and CDR2 is SMNVEV (reference sequence). The CDR3 covers 15 residues. CDR3 DNA: TGTGCCAGCGGTTTGTGGGAGAGCTCCTACAATGAGCAGTTCTTC. Protein product: CASGLWESSYNEQFF.

The rearrangement links TRBV5-4 to TRBJ1-1; 9 bases agree with TRBD1. The CDR3 totals 14 residues. The V gene end was trimmed by 0 bases and the J gene end by 8 bases; junction bases not matched to a gene: 5. Germline V gene data show CDR1 as SGHNT and CDR2 as YYREEE (reference sequence). CDR3 sequence (DNA): TGTGCCAGCAGCTTGGGGGGGACAGGGATAGAAGCTTTCTTT. As protein: CASSLGGTGIEAFF. Variable domain in full (rest from reference TRBV5-4 and TRBJ1-1): ETGVTQSPTHLIKTRGQQVTLRCSSQSGHNTVSWYQQALGQGPQFIFQYYREEENGRGNFPPRFSGLQFPNYSSELNVNALELDDSALYLCASSLGGTGIEAFFGQGTRLTVV.

Worth noting for this clone: Additional DNA sequences in this sample encode the identical CDR3. This chain joins TRBV6-1 and TRBJ1-6, with D perhaps TRBD1 (5 bases). This CDR3 has 17 amino acids. Between the trimmed V and J ends, which lost 9 bases and 6 bases, there was a span of 24 bases. Germline V gene data show CDR1 as MNHNS and CDR2 as SASEGT. This CDR3 reads CASSEGRGRGTNSPLHF. CDR3 DNA sequence: TGTGCCAGTAGCGAAGGGAGGGGACGGGGTACTAATTCACCCCTCCACTTT.